Listed below are T cell receptor beta chains from one sample, sequenced in a study of CD8 T cells in ankylosing spondylitis. TCRdb passed the 5' RACE reads through MiXCR, listing each CDR3 protein once. The table lists 450,000 to 550,000 distinct CDR3 sequences, about 5% of them singletons. Sequenced: blood, either unsorted or a sorted T cell fraction (not recorded which). These TCRs come from a male donor with ankylosing spondylitis. CDR3s include the opening cysteine and the closing phenylalanine or tryptophan. D genes are given only for firm matches. Only some rows state a clone size, as once, few, many or a class for expanded clones.

J gene	D gene	clone size	V gene	CDR3 DNA	CDR3 protein
TRBJ2-7	TRBD1	many	TRBV12-3/TRBV12-4	TGTGCCAGCAGTTTAAACCCAGGGGGCGACGAGCAGTACTTC	CASSLNPGGDEQYF
TRBJ2-3	-	many	TRBV5-6	TGTGCCAGCAGCTTGGCCTTTGGGGGAAGCACAGATACGCAGTATTTT	CASSLAFGGSTDTQYF
TRBJ1-4	-	many	TRBV5-1	TGCGCCACCCGCCCCGGACAGACCCCAACTAATGAAAAACTGTTTTTT	CATRPGQTPTNEKLFF
TRBJ1-2	-	-	TRBV7-9	TGTGCCAGCAGCTTAGGAGGGTGGGGCTACACCTTC	CASSLGGWGYTF
TRBJ1-2	-	few	TRBV20-1	TGCAGTGTTACTCAGGGATTCGACTATGGCTACACCTTC	CSVTQGFDYGYTF
TRBJ2-2	-	many	TRBV4-3	TGCGCCAGCACCGAAAACGGGGGGCCGGGCGGGGAGCTGTTTTTT	CASTENGGPGGELFF
TRBJ1-1	-	many	TRBV6-1	TGTGCCAGCAGTGGCAGGAACACTGAAGCTTTCTTT	CASSGRNTEAFF
TRBJ1-6	-	many	TRBV4-2	TGTGCCAGCAGCCAAGATTGGGGCAGGGGTAATTCACCCCTCCACTTT	CASSQDWGRGNSPLHF
TRBJ1-2	-	many	TRBV29-1	TGCAGCGTCGAACGGACACGGACTGGGTATGGCTACACCTTC	CSVERTRTGYGYTF
TRBJ2-7	-	many	TRBV6-1	TGTGCCAGCAGTGCCCATGGGGGCTACGAGCAGTACTTC	CASSAHGGYEQYF
TRBJ2-7	TRBD2	many	TRBV4-3	TGCGCCAGCAGCCAAAGGCCGGGGGGTAGCGGGGGTCCCTACGAGCAGTACTTC	CASSQRPGGSGGPYEQYF
TRBJ2-7	-	many	TRBV7-9	TGTGCCAGCAGCGTGGGGGGGGCCAATTCCTACGAGCAGTACTTC	CASSVGGANSYEQYF
TRBJ2-2	-	many	TRBV7-9	TGTGCCAGCAGCCTCGGGACGGGGTACACCGGGGAGCTGTTTTTT	CASSLGTGYTGELFF
TRBJ2-1	-	-	TRBV6-2/TRBV6-3	TGTGCCAGCAGTTACCTCCGCACGAGGGGCTCCTACAATGAGCAGTTCTTC	CASSYLRTRGSYNEQFF
TRBJ2-5	TRBD2	-	TRBV7-3	TGTGCCAGCAGCTCAAGGCAGCGGGGGGCTCAAGAGACCCAGTACTTC	CASSSRQRGAQETQYF
TRBJ1-1	-	many	TRBV9	TGTGCCAGCAGCGTAGCTACGGGGCGGGCTGAAGCTTTCTTT	CASSVATGRAEAFF
TRBJ2-5	TRBD2	many	TRBV20-1	TGCAGTGCTAGAGATGAGAGCGGGAGGAGGGTAGGGGAGACCCAGTACTTC	CSARDESGRRVGETQYF
TRBJ2-3	-	-	TRBV4-1	TGCGCCAGCAGCCAAGATCAGGCAACCGGAGATACGCAGTATTTT	CASSQDQATGDTQYF
TRBJ1-2	TRBD1	many	TRBV20-1	TGCAGTGCCCCAGGGGGGGTTGGCTATGGCTACACCTTC	CSAPGGVGYGYTF
TRBJ2-7	TRBD2	-	TRBV9	TGTGCCAGCAGCGTATCAGCGGGGGTCTCCTACGAGCAGTACTTC	CASSVSAGVSYEQYF
TRBJ1-1	-	many	TRBV20-1	TGCAGTGCTAGACGGCTTCGGGTGAACACTGAAGCTTTCTTT	CSARRLRVNTEAFF
TRBJ1-2	-	many	TRBV25-1	TGTGCCAGCAGAGGCCAGCCCTATGGCTACACCTTC	CASRGQPYGYTF